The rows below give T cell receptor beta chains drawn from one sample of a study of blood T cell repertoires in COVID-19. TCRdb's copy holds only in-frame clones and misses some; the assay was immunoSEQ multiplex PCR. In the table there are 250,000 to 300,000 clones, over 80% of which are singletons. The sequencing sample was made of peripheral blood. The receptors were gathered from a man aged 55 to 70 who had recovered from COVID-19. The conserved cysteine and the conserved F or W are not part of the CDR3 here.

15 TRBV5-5 ASSLRTGTGADAEAF
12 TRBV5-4 ASSLAGIDTEAF
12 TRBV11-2 ASSPDSGSTEAF
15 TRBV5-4 ASSNLRTSGYQETQY
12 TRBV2 ASSGGQQTYEQY
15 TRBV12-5 ASGLPRLAGVTDTQY
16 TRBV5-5 ASSLRGGGTMLNNEQF
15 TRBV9 ASSVDLRTDTNYGYT
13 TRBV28 ASSVTGVYAGELF
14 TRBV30 AAGGGRTHSSYEQY
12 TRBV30 AWNVLAGEGRQY
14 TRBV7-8 ASSYRTGESGNTIY
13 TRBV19 ASSMSTFSGNTIY
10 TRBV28 AISGAIAEAF
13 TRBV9 ASSVGASANYGYT
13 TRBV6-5 ASRPPGFRNTEAF